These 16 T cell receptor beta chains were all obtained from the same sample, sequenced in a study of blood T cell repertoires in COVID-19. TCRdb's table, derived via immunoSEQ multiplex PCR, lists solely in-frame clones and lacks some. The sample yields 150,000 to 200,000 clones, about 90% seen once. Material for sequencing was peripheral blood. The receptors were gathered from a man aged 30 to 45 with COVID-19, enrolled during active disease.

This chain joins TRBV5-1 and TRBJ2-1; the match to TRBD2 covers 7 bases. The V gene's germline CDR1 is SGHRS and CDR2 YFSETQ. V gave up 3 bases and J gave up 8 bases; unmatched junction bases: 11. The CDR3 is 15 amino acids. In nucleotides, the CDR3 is TGCGCCAGCAGCTACCTAACAGGACTAGTAGATGAGCAGTTCTTC. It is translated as CASSYLTGLVDEQFF. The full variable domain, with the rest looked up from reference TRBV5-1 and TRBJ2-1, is KAGVTQTPRYLIKTRGQQVTLSCSPISGHRSVSWYQQTPGQGLQFLFEYFSETQRNKGNFPGRFSGRQFSNSRSEMNVSTLELGDSALYLCASSYLTGLVDEQFFGPGTRLTVL.

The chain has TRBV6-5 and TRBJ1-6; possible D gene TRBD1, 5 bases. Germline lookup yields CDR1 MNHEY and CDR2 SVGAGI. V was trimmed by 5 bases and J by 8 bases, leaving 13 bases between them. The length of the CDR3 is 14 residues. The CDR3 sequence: CASSRRAGDSPLHF. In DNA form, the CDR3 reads TGTGCCAGCAGTAGACGCGCGGGGGATTCACCCCTCCACTTT.

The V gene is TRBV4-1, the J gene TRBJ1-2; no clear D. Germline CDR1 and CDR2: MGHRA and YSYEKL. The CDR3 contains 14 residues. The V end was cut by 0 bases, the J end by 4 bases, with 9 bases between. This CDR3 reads CASSQDDGFYGYTF. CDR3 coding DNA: TGCGCCAGCAGCCAAGATGACGGGTTCTATGGCTACACCTTC.

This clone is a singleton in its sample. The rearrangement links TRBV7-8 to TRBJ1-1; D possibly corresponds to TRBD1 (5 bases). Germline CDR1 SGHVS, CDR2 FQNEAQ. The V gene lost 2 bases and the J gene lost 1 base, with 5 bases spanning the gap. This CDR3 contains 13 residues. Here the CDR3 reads CASSLTGNTEAFF. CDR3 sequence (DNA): TGTGCCAGCAGCTTAACAGGGAACACTGAAGCTTTCTTT. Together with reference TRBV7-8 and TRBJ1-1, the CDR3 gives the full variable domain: GAGVSQSPRYKVAKRGQDVALRCDPISGHVSLFWYQQALGQGPEFLTYFQNEAQLDKSGLPSDRFFAERPEGSVSTLKIQRTQQEDSAVYLCASSLTGNTEAFFGQGTRLTVV.

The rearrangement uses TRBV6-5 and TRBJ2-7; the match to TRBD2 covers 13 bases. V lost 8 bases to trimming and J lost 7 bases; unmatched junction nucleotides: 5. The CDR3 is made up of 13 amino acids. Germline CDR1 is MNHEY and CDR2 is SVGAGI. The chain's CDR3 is CASWTSGRREQYF. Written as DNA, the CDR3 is TGTGCCAGCTGGACTAGCGGGAGAAGGGAGCAGTACTTC.

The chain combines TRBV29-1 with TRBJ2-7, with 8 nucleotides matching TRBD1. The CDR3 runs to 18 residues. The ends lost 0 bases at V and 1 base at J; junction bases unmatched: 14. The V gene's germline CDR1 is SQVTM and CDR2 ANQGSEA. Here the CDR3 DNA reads TGCAGCGTTGAAGATCAAAGGCCCGGACAGGGAAATTCCTACGAGCAGTACTTC. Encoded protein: CSVEDQRPGQGNSYEQYF.

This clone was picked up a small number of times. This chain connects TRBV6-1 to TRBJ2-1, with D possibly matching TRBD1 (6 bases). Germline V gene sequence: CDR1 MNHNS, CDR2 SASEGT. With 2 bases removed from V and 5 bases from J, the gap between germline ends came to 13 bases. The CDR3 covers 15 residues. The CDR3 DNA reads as TGTGCCAGCAGTGAAAGGGCAGGGGATCACAATGAGCAGTTCTTC. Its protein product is CASSERAGDHNEQFF.

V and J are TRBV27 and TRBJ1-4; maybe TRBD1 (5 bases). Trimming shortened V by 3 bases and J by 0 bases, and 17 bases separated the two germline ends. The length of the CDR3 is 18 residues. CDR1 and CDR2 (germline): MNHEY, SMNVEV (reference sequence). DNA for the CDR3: TGTGCCAGCAGTTTCAGAGTAGTAGGGGCTGCAACTAATGAAAAACTGTTTTTT. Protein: CASSFRVVGAATNEKLFF.

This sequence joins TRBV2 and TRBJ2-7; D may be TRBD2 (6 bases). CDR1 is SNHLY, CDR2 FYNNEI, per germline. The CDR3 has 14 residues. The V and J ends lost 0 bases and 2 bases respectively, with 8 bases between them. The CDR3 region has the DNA TGTGCCAGCAGTGAAGCGGGAGGCCCCTACGAGCAGTACTTC. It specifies CASSEAGGPYEQYF.

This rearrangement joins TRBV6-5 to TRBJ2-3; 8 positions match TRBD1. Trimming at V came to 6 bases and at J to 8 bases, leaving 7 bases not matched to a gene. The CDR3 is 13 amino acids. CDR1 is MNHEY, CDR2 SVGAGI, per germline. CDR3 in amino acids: CASRPPQGGTQYF. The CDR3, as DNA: TGTGCCAGCAGACCGCCACAGGGGGGTACGCAGTATTTT.

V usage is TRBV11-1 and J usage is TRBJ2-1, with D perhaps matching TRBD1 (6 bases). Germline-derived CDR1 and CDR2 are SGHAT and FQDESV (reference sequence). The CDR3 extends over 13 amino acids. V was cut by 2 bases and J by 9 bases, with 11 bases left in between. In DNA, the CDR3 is TGTGCCAGCAGCTTAAGACAGGTGCCTGAGCAGTTCTTC. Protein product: CASSLRQVPEQFF.

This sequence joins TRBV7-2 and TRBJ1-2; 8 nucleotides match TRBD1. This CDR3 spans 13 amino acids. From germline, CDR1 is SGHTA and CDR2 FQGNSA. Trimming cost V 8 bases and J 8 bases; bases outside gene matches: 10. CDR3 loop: CASAPTGEQGYTF. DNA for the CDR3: TGTGCCAGCGCCCCGACAGGGGAGCAAGGCTACACCTTC.

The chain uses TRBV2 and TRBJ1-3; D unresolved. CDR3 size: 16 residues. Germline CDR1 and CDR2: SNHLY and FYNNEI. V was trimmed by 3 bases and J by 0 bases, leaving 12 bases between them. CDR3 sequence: CASSDRRSNSGNTIYF. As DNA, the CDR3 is TGTGCCAGCAGTGATAGACGTAGCAACTCTGGAAACACCATATATTTT.

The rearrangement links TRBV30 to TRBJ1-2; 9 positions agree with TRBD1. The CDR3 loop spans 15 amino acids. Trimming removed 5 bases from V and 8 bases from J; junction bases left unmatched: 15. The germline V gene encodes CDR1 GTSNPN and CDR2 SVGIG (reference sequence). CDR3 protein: CAWRTPGQGDLGYTF. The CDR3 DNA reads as TGTGCCTGGCGTACCCCGGGACAGGGTGACTTAGGCTACACCTTC.

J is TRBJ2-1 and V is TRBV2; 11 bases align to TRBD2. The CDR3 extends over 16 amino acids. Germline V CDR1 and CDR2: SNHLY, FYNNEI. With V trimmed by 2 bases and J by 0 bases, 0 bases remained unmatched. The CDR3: CASSELAGGSYNEQFF. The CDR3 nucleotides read TGTGCCAGCAGTGAACTAGCGGGAGGCTCCTACAATGAGCAGTTCTTC.

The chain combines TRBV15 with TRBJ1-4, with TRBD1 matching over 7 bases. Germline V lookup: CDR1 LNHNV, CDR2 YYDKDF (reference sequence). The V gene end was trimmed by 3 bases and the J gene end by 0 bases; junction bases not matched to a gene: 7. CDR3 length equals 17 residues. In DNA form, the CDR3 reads TGTGCCACCAGCAGCAGCCTTGGACAGGCAACTAATGAAAAACTGTTTTTT. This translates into CATSSSLGQATNEKLFF.